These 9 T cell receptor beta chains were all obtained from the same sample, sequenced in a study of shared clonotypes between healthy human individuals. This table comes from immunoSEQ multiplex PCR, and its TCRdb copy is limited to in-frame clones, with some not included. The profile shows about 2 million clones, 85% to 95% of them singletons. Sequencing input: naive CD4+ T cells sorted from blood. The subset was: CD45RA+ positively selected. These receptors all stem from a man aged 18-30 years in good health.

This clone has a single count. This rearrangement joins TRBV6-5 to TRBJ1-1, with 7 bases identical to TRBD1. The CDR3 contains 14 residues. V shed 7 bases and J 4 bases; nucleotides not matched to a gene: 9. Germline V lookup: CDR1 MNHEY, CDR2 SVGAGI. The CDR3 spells CASNQQGPSTEAFF. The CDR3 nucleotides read TGTGCCAGCAACCAACAGGGGCCGAGCACTGAAGCTTTCTTT.

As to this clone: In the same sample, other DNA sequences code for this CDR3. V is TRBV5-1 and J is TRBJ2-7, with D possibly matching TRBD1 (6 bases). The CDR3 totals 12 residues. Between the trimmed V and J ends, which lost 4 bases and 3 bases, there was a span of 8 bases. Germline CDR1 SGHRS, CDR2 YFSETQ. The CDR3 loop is CASSKDSYEQYF. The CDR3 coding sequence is TGCGCCAGCAGCAAGGACAGCTACGAGCAGTACTTC.

CDR3 sequence: CASSTGQTGANVLTF. The CDR3 DNA reads TGTGCCAGCAGTACCGGACAGACTGGGGCCAACGTCCTGACTTTC. The V call is TRBV6-6, the J call TRBJ2-6; the D gene is possibly TRBD1 (6 bases). This CDR3 has 15 amino acids. The germline gives CDR1 MNHNY, CDR2 SVGAGI (reference sequence). V was cut by 5 bases and J by 2 bases, with 10 bases left in between.

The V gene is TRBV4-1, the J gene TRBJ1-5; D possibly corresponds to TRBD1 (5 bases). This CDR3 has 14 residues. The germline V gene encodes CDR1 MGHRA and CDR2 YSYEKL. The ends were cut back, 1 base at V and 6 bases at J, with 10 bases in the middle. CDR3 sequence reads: CASSQVGGGQPQHF. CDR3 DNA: TGCGCCAGCAGCCAAGTAGGTGGGGGTCAGCCCCAGCATTTT.

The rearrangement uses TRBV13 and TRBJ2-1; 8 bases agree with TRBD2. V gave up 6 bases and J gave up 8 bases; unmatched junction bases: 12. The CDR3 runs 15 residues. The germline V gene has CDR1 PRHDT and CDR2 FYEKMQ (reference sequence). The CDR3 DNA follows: TGTGCCAGCAGTTCTGGGTTAGCGGGATTCGATGAGCAGTTCTTC. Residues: CASSSGLAGFDEQFF.

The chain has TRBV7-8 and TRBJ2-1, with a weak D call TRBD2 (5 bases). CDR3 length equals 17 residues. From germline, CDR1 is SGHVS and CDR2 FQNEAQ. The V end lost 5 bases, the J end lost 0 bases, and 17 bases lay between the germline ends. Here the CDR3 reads CASSPGRAQSSYNEQFF. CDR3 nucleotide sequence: TGTGCCAGCAGCCCCGGGCGGGCCCAGAGCTCCTACAATGAGCAGTTCTTC. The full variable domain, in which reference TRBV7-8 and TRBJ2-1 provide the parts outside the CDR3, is GAGVSQSPRYKVAKRGQDVALRCDPISGHVSLFWYQQALGQGPEFLTYFQNEAQLDKSGLPSDRFFAERPEGSVSTLKIQRTQQEDSAVYLCASSPGRAQSSYNEQFFGPGTRLTVL.

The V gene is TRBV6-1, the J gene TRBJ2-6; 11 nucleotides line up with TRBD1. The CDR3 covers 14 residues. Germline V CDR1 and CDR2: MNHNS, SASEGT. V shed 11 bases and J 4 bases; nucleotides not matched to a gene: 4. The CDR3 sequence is CAGQGALGANVLTF. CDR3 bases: TGTGCCGGACAGGGGGCTTTGGGGGCCAACGTCCTGACTTTC.

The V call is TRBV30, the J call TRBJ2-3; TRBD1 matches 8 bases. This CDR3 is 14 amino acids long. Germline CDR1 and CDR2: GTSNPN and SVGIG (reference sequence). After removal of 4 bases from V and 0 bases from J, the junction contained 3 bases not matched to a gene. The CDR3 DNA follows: TGTGCCTGGAAGGGACAGGCGAGCACAGATACGCAGTATTTT. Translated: CAWKGQASTDTQYF.

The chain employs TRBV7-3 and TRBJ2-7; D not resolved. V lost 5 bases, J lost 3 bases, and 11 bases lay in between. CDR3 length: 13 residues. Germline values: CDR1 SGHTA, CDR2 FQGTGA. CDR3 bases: TGTGCCAGCAGCCCCAAGGCAAACTACGAGCAGTACTTC. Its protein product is CASSPKANYEQYF.